The clone carrying this T cell receptor beta chain was seen once. The antigen remains undetermined. CDR1 is MNHEY, CDR2 SVGEGT, per germline. The CDR3 contains 13 residues. Between the trimmed V and J ends, which lost 2 bases and 7 bases, there was a span of 8 bases. Using immunoSEQ multiplex PCR, the repertoire was profiled, and TCRdb retains in-frame clones only, with some absent. The table records about 150,000 clones, more than 85% of them present only once. The sample originates from a study of T cell responses to AZD1222 COVID-19 vaccine. Study-level results: White British ancestry dominated among donors, who included more females, and clonal diversity was possibly underestimated. Spike-spanning, vaccine-associated CD4 TCRs were dominant at 160-218 and 743-854.

The source was peripheral blood, collected on day 0 of AZD1222 vaccination. This TCR was sampled from an adult in good health. This chain connects TRBV6-2 or TRBV6-3 to TRBJ1-4, with TRBD1 as a possible D gene (5 bases). This CDR3 is CASSYRQTEKLFF. In DNA, the CDR3 is TGTGCCAGCAGTTACAGACAGACTGAAAAACTGTTTTTT.